Here is one TCR beta chain with its context. Its antigen is unknown. The data derive from a study of early T cells in non-severe SARS-CoV-2 infection. About the research overall: The authors sequenced bulk RNA from unsorted whole blood, leaving chains unpaired. Findings and caveats of the study: Anti-spike CD8 specificities were favored by VDJdb matching, whose results missed private and CD4 specificities.

CDR1 and CDR2 from the germline V gene are LNHDA and SQIVND (reference sequence). This CDR3 contains 13 residues. With 5 bases removed from V and 6 bases from J, the gap between germline ends came to 13 bases. Researchers attached unique molecular identifiers to individual cDNA molecules. TCRdb passed the 5' RACE reads through MiXCR, listing each CDR3 protein once. The sample has fewer than 85,000 distinct CDR3 sequences; around 16% are singletons. This clonotype was sampled from an adult who was a healthcare worker with PCR-confirmed SARS-CoV-2 infection or an uninfected control (not recorded which). The chain uses TRBV19 and TRBJ2-5; perhaps TRBD1 as D (5 bases). Sequenced: whole blood. CDR3 protein: CASSDRDRKTQYF. DNA of the CDR3: TGTGCCAGTAGTGACAGAGACCGAAAGACCCAGTACTTC. The variable domain in full, with the rest retrieved from reference TRBV19 and TRBJ2-5, is DGGITQSPKYLFRKEGQNVTLSCEQNLNHDAMYWYRQDPGQGLRLIYYSQIVNDFQKGDIAEGYSVSREKKESFPLTVTSAQKNPTAFYLCASSDRDRKTQYFGPGTRLLVL.